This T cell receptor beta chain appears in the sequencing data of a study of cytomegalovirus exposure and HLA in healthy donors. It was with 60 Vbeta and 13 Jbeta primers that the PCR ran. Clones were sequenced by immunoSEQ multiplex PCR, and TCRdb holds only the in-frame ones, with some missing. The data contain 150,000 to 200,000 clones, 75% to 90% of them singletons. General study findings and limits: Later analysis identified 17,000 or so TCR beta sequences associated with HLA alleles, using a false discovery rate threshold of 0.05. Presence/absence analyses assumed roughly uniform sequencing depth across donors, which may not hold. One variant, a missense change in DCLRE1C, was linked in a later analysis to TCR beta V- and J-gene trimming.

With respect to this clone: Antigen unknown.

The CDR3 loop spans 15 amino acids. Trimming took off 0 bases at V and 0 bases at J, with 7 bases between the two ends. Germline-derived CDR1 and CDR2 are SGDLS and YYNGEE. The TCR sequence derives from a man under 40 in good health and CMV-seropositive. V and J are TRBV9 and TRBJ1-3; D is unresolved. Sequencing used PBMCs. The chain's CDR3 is CASSVEAGSGNTIYF. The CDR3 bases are TGTGCCAGCAGCGTAGAAGCTGGCTCTGGAAACACCATATATTTT.